Listed here are 30 T cell receptor beta chains from one sample, sequenced in a study of T cells in Graves' hyperthyroidism and ophthalmopathy. Amplification targeted TCR beta CDR3 regions from RNA transcripts. A first-round RT-PCR of the TCR CDR3 used the HTBI primer set. One entry per CDR3 protein, called by TCRdb with MiXCR from the multiplex PCR reads. The profile covers hundreds of thousands of distinct CDR3 sequences, with approximately 44% appearing a single time and 8% to 8.5% taken by the ten largest. The specimen sequenced was peripheral blood or thyroid tissue (not recorded which). The source is a woman aged 18-35 years with Graves' hyperthyroidism.

The J gene is TRBJ2-5, the V gene TRBV2, with 10 bases that match TRBD1. The CDR3 contains 16 residues. Germline V gene sequence: CDR1 SNHLY, CDR2 FYNNEI. After removal of 5 bases from V and 5 bases from J, the junction contained 11 bases not matched to a gene. The CDR3 coding sequence is TGTGCCAGCAGTATTGCCCGGGACAGGGGTAGGGAGACCCAGTACTTC. Protein product: CASSIARDRGRETQYF.

V is TRBV20-1 and J is TRBJ2-5, with unresolved D. In germline, CDR1 is DFQATT, CDR2 SNEGSKA (reference sequence). V was trimmed by 1 base and J by 3 bases, leaving 12 bases between them. The CDR3 runs 14 residues. Written as DNA, the CDR3 is TGCAGTGCTAGAGCTGGCGGAGTCAAAGAGACCCAGTACTTC. Translated: CSARAGGVKETQYF.

The chain employs TRBV10-3 and TRBJ2-5; TRBD2 matches 10 bases. The CDR3 extends over 14 amino acids. The germline gives CDR1 ENHRY, CDR2 SYGVKD. J gave up 1 base and V 11 bases, and 7 bases lay outside the gene matches. The CDR3 sequence: CAWQAGGIQETQYF. CDR3 bases: TGTGCCTGGCAAGCGGGAGGGATCCAAGAGACCCAGTACTTC.

V and J are TRBV29-1 and TRBJ1-1, with TRBD1 as a possible D gene (6 bases). CDR1 and CDR2 (germline): SQVTM, ANQGSEA. The CDR3 runs 13 residues. V dropped 6 bases and J dropped 1 base, with 12 bases sitting between them. CDR3 nucleotide sequence: TGCAGCGTCTACGACAGGACGAACACTGAAGCTTTCTTT. It yields the protein CSVYDRTNTEAFF. The complete variable domain, with remaining parts taken from reference TRBV29-1 and TRBJ1-1, reads SAVISQKPSRDICQRGTSLTIQCQVDSQVTMMFWYRQQPGQSLTLIATANQGSEATYESGFVIDKFPISRPNLTFSTLTVSNMSPEDSSIYLCSVYDRTNTEAFFGQGTRLTVV.

This clonotype was picked up one time. The chain carries TRBV29-1 and TRBJ1-1, with 8 bases aligning to TRBD1. The CDR3 spans 14 residues. V lost 0 bases to trimming and J lost 1 base; unmatched junction nucleotides: 1. CDR1 and CDR2 from the germline V gene are SQVTM and ANQGSEA. The CDR3 loop reads CSVEEGTGNTEAFF. DNA for the CDR3: TGCAGCGTTGAAGAGGGGACAGGGAACACTGAAGCTTTCTTT.

The chain combines TRBV25-1 with TRBJ2-7; TRBD2 aligns across 12 bases. Germline assignment: CDR1 MGHDK and CDR2 SYGVNS. The CDR3 consists of 15 residues. The V gene end was trimmed by 6 bases and the J gene end by 0 bases; junction bases not matched to a gene: 3. CDR3: CASSVTSGGSYEQYF. The CDR3 DNA sequence: TGTGCCAGCAGCGTGACTAGCGGGGGCTCCTACGAGCAGTACTTC.

The rearrangement uses TRBV2 and TRBJ1-5; TRBD1 might be the D (5 bases). Deletions cut 6 bases from V and 9 bases from J, with 15 bases between. Per germline, CDR1 SNHLY and CDR2 FYNNEI. The CDR3 is 13 residues long. The CDR3 spells CASSPDTSGPQHF. The CDR3 nucleotides are TGTGCCAGCAGCCCGGACACCTCGGGGCCCCAGCATTTT.

The chain joins TRBV7-9 to TRBJ2-5; D remains unclear. The CDR3 covers 14 residues. V lost 1 base to trimming and J lost 0 bases, with 6 bases between them. In germline, CDR1 is SEHNR, CDR2 FQNEAQ (reference sequence). CDR3 DNA: TGTGCCAGCAGCTTAGTAAGGGACCAAGAGACCCAGTACTTC. It encodes CASSLVRDQETQYF.

This clonotype was picked up one time. The chain couples TRBV7-2 to TRBJ2-7; the D is unclear. CDR1 is SGHTA and CDR2 is FQGNSA in the germline V gene. The CDR3 extends over 13 amino acids. V dropped 5 bases and J dropped 4 bases, with 12 bases sitting between them. DNA of the CDR3: TGTGCCAGCAGCCAAAAGGGCATGTACGAGCAGTACTTC. Its protein product is CASSQKGMYEQYF.

V usage is TRBV2 and J usage is TRBJ1-6, with 7 bases that match TRBD1. V lost 8 bases, J lost 9 bases, and 10 bases stayed unmatched. Germline assignment: CDR1 SNHLY and CDR2 FYNNEI. The CDR3 spans 14 residues. This chain's CDR3 is CASSPTGEVSPLHF. The CDR3 DNA reads TGTGCCAGCTCGCCTACAGGGGAGGTTTCACCCCTCCACTTT.

The chain couples TRBV29-1 to TRBJ1-5; 11 bases align to TRBD1. J gave up 5 bases and V 6 bases, and 3 bases lay outside the gene matches. CDR3 size: 13 residues. In germline, CDR1 is SQVTM, CDR2 ANQGSEA. This chain's CDR3 is CSVGQGEDQPQHF. CDR3 sequence (DNA): TGCAGCGTGGGACAGGGGGAGGATCAGCCCCAGCATTTT.

This clonotype was found many times. The genes are TRBV24-1 and TRBJ2-5; D remains unclear. The CDR3 runs to 14 residues. The germline V gene has CDR1 KGHDR and CDR2 SFDVKD. The V end was cut by 7 bases, the J end by 0 bases, with 11 bases between. The CDR3, as DNA: TGTGCCACCAGCCGCGGCGGATACCAAGAGACCCAGTACTTC. This translates into CATSRGGYQETQYF.

The chain couples TRBV11-1 to TRBJ1-4, with 8 bases identical to TRBD1. With 1 base clipped from V and 7 bases from J, the junction kept 8 bases outside the gene matches. The CDR3 contains 16 residues. Germline assignment: CDR1 SGHAT and CDR2 FQDESV (reference sequence). The CDR3 nucleotides read TGTGCCAGCAGCTTAGGACAGGGGACGGGTAGTGAAAAACTGTTTTTT. Its protein is CASSLGQGTGSEKLFF.

The V call is TRBV6-5, the J call TRBJ1-6; maybe TRBD1 (5 bases). V was cut by 5 bases and J by 5 bases, with 16 bases left in between. The CDR3 consists of 16 residues. The germline V gene has CDR1 MNHEY and CDR2 SVGAGI. The CDR3 DNA follows: TGTGCCAGCAGTATCCCAGCGGGGGGAGATAATTCACCCCTCCACTTT. It yields the protein CASSIPAGGDNSPLHF.

The sample holds a few counts of this clonotype. The gene calls are TRBV20-1 and TRBJ1-5; D is possibly TRBD1 (5 bases). Germline assignment: CDR1 DFQATT and CDR2 SNEGSKA (reference sequence). The CDR3 runs to 16 residues. Trimming took 3 bases from V and 6 from J, leaving 21 bases between them. The CDR3 here is CSASFRWQGAVQPQHF. The DNA for the CDR3 is TGCAGTGCTAGTTTTCGATGGCAGGGTGCCGTTCAGCCCCAGCATTTT.

This rearrangement joins TRBV29-1 to TRBJ1-2; a weak D match, TRBD1 (5 bases). The CDR3 is made up of 11 amino acids. Germline values: CDR1 SQVTM, CDR2 ANQGSEA. V shed 4 bases and J shed 7 bases, with 10 bases lying between them. The CDR3 region is CSVVGTGGYTF. CDR3 sequence (DNA): TGCAGCGTTGTTGGGACGGGTGGCTACACCTTC.

The V call is TRBV2, the J call TRBJ1-1; D is undetermined. V was clipped by 7 bases and J by 3 bases, with 15 bases between them. The CDR3 runs 14 residues. Looked up from germline, CDR1 is SNHLY and CDR2 is FYNNEI. CDR3 residues: CASMQIFGDTEAFF. CDR3 bases: TGTGCCAGCATGCAGATCTTCGGAGACACTGAAGCTTTCTTT.

The J gene is TRBJ1-1, the V gene TRBV7-2; D is perhaps TRBD1 (6 bases). The V end lost 5 bases, the J end lost 7 bases, and 17 bases lay between the germline ends. This CDR3 has 14 residues. Germline-derived CDR1 and CDR2 are SGHTA and FQGNSA. In DNA form, the CDR3 reads TGTGCCAGCAGCCAAGGACAGTCAACTAATGAAGCTTTCTTT. Encoded protein: CASSQGQSTNEAFF.

A few counts support this clonotype. The CDR3 spells CATPPRTGGRYEQYF. CDR3 coding DNA: TGTGCCACCCCTCCTAGGACAGGGGGCCGGTACGAGCAGTACTTC. J is TRBJ2-7 and V is TRBV24-1, with 11 bases aligning to TRBD1. Per the germline V gene, CDR1 is KGHDR and CDR2 is SFDVKD. J lost 4 bases, V lost 9 bases, and 10 bases had no gene match. This CDR3 has 15 residues.

The rearrangement joins TRBV20-1 to TRBJ2-7; the match to TRBD1 covers 9 bases. V lost 2 bases, J lost 5 bases, and 7 bases stayed unmatched. This CDR3 spans 14 amino acids. CDR1 DFQATT and CDR2 SNEGSKA come from the germline V gene (reference sequence). CDR3 sequence (DNA): TGCAGTGCTAGAACTGATACAGGGGGCGACGAGCAGTACTTC. As protein: CSARTDTGGDEQYF.

This sequence joins TRBV10-3 and TRBJ1-1, with D possibly being TRBD1 (6 bases). V lost 3 bases and J lost 5, with 13 bases in between. CDR3 length equals 14 residues. Germline lookup yields CDR1 ENHRY and CDR2 SYGVKD. The CDR3 loop reads CAISDFGGHTEAFF. The CDR3 DNA follows: TGTGCCATCAGTGACTTTGGGGGGCATACTGAAGCTTTCTTT.

V gene TRBV7-9 combines with J gene TRBJ1-1, with a possible D match to TRBD1 (6 bases). Germline CDR1 SEHNR, CDR2 FQNEAQ (reference sequence). The CDR3 has 14 amino acids. The V end was cut by 5 bases, the J end by 7 bases, with 17 bases between. CDR3: CASSVRGGEDEAFF. CDR3 DNA sequence: TGTGCCAGCAGCGTACGGGGGGGCGAAGATGAAGCTTTCTTT.

This clonotype was detected ten times or more. J is TRBJ2-5 and V is TRBV10-3, with 11 bases matching TRBD2. Per germline, CDR1 ENHRY and CDR2 SYGVKD. The CDR3 is 16 amino acids. The junction had 9 bases not matched to a gene; V was cut back by 2 bases and J by 7 bases. The DNA of the CDR3 is TGTGCCATCAGTGAGGGAACCCTAGCGGGAGGAATGACCCAGTACTTC. It is translated as CAISEGTLAGGMTQYF.

A word on this clonotype: The CDR3 does not close with the conserved phenylalanine or tryptophan, likely indicating a read error. The V call is TRBV6-1, the J call TRBJ2-5; 10 nucleotides line up with TRBD1. The trim removed 3 bases at V and 7 bases at J, leaving 5 bases unmatched. Germline CDR1 MNHNS, CDR2 SASEGT. CDR3 length: 14 amino acids. CDR3 sequence (DNA): TGTGCCAGCAGTGACGGACAGGGGGTCGGGACCCAGTACTCC. This encodes CASSDGQGVGTQYS.

This chain links TRBV7-2 with TRBJ1-1; D is undetermined. The V end was cut by 6 bases, the J end by 10 bases, with 18 bases between. Germline values: CDR1 SGHTA, CDR2 FQGNSA. The CDR3 is made up of 13 amino acids. CDR3 region: CASSEDGRRGAFF. DNA for the CDR3: TGTGCCAGCAGTGAAGATGGCAGACGAGGAGCTTTCTTT. The entire variable domain, with the rest obtained from reference TRBV7-2 and TRBJ1-1, is as follows: GAGVSQSPSNKVTEKGKDVELRCDPISGHTALYWYRQSLGQGLEFLIYFQGNSAPDKSGLPSDRFSAERTGGSVSTLTIQRTQQEDSAVYLCASSEDGRRGAFFGQGTRLTVV.

J is TRBJ1-5 and V is TRBV11-1, with D unclear. CDR3 length: 17 residues. Trimming took off 0 bases at V and 4 bases at J, with 16 bases between the two ends. Germline CDR1 and CDR2: SGHAT and FQDESV (reference sequence). The CDR3 DNA reads as TGTGCCAGCAGCTTAGCGGTCAGGCGGCGCAGGAATCAGCCCCAGCATTTT. Translating gives CASSLAVRRRRNQPQHF.

This clonotype was counted ten times or more. CDR3 sequence: CATSTDREFSAGYGYTF. The CDR3 nucleotides are TGTGCCACCAGCACGGACAGGGAATTTTCCGCTGGGTATGGCTACACCTTC. The rearrangement links TRBV15 to TRBJ1-2; 8 bases are a match to TRBD1. The CDR3 has 17 amino acids. With 4 bases clipped from V and 5 bases from J, the junction kept 15 bases outside the gene matches. The germline gives CDR1 LNHNV, CDR2 YYDKDF (reference sequence).

This rearrangement joins TRBV7-8 to TRBJ1-1; 11 bases fit TRBD1. Trimming took 5 bases from V and 4 from J; bases not matched to a gene: 9. The length of the CDR3 is 16 residues. CDR1 is SGHVS, CDR2 FQNEAQ, per germline. The DNA for the CDR3 is TGTGCCAGCAGCCCCGGGACAGGGGGGATGGGCACTGAAGCTTTCTTT. Translation gives CASSPGTGGMGTEAFF.

This clonotype was counted many times. The CDR3 DNA is TGTGCCAGCAGTTACTCGGCTGGGGATTCACCCCTCCACTTT. Translated, it gives CASSYSAGDSPLHF. V and J are TRBV6-5 and TRBJ1-6, with no clear D. CDR1 and CDR2 from the germline V gene are MNHEY and SVGAGI. V gave up 0 bases and J gave up 8 bases, with 8 bases separating them. The CDR3 covers 14 residues.

This chain links TRBV11-1 with TRBJ1-1; perhaps TRBD1 as D (6 bases). Germline V gives CDR1 SGHAT, CDR2 FQDESV (reference sequence). The CDR3 has 13 residues. V was clipped by 8 bases and J by 3 bases, with 13 bases between them. The DNA of the CDR3 is TGTGCCAGCGTCCAGGGGAGGGACACTGAAGCTTTCTTT. It translates to CASVQGRDTEAFF.